These T cell receptor beta chains were read from a single sample in a study of shared clonotypes between healthy human individuals. Sequencing was performed with immunoSEQ multiplex PCR; in TCRdb, only in-frame clones are kept and a portion is missing. The sample includes around 1.5 million clones, 95% to 99% of them seen just once. The sample taken for sequencing was naive CD4+ T cells sorted from blood. Receptor source: a man under 40 in good health. CDR3s include the opening cysteine and the closing phenylalanine or tryptophan. The D gene is left open where the match is weak. Clone size is given for some rows only: seen once, a few or many times, or a class if the clone is expanded.

>TRBJ2-1|-|TRBV5-6|-
TGTGCCAGCATCCAAGACCCCAGGATCTACAATGAGCAGTTCTTC
CASIQDPRIYNEQFF
>TRBJ1-5|-|TRBV28|-
TGTGCCAGCAGTCCAATTACAGGAGACAATCAGCCCCAGCATTTT
CASSPITGDNQPQHF
>TRBJ1-5|-|TRBV28|TRBD1
TGTGCCAGCAGAAGGGACAGGGTAAATCAGCCCCAGCATTTT
CASRRDRVNQPQHF
>TRBJ2-1|-|TRBV2|TRBD1
TGTGCCAGCAGTATAACAGGGGGTACCAATGAGCAGTTCTTC
CASSITGGTNEQFF
>TRBJ1-3|-|TRBV5-1|TRBD1
TGCGCCAGCAGCTTGGACAGGGGGCCGCCTGGAAACACCATATATTTT
CASSLDRGPPGNTIYF
>TRBJ1-3|once|TRBV4-3|-
TGCGCCAGCAGCCAAGACCGCGTGCTCAGGGAAGGTTACAACACCATATATTTT
CASSQDRVLREGYNTIYF
>TRBJ1-2|-|TRBV5-4|TRBD1
TGTGCCAGCAGCCCCTGGACAGGGGTGGCCTATGGCTACACCTTC
CASSPWTGVAYGYTF
>TRBJ2-1|once|TRBV6-5|-
TGTGCCAGCAGCCCCGCCGGGACCTACAATGAGCAGTTCTTC
CASSPAGTYNEQFF
>TRBJ2-7|-|TRBV30|-
TGTGCCTCACAAGGGCCAGCCTACGAGCAGTACTTC
CASQGPAYEQYF
>TRBJ1-2|-|TRBV19|-
TGTGCCAGTAGTCCCCACGCCGGATCCAACTATGGCTACACCTTC
CASSPHAGSNYGYTF
>TRBJ2-5|once|TRBV25-1|-
TGTGCCAGCAGTGAGTTAAGGGTCCAAGAGACCCAGTACTTC
CASSELRVQETQYF
>TRBJ2-3|-|TRBV7-3|-
TGTGCCAGCAGCCTAACCTTAACTAGACCTAGCACAGATACGCAGTATTTT
CASSLTLTRPSTDTQYF